This T cell receptor (beta chain) was observed in a study of T cells in localized non-small cell lung cancer. Sequenced by immunoSEQ multiplex PCR; TCRdb stores in-frame clones only, minus some. Here the sample spans roughly 26,000 clones, over 75% being singletons. This CDR3 spans 13 amino acids. Trimming removed 0 bases from V and 5 bases from J, with 7 bases in between. Germline CDR1 and CDR2: MNHEY and SMNVEV (reference sequence). This rearrangement joins TRBV27 to TRBJ2-5; D remains ambiguous. The sequence derives from a man between 40 and 70 years old with stage III squamous cell lung carcinoma. Sequenced material: peripheral blood, taken before any cancer treatment. The CDR3 nucleotides are TGTGCCAGCAGTTTATCAGGGAACGAGACCCAGTACTTC. This sequence encodes CASSLSGNETQYF.